This record looks at one TCR beta chain sequence and its context. The data belong to a study of blood T cell repertoires in COVID-19. In the study overall: COVID-19 samples from acute and convalescent phases originated in the United States, Italy and Spain. Sources were T cells, B-cell-depleted T cells, or PBMCs; the material itself was cDNA or gDNA.

Deletions cut 8 bases from V and 1 base from J, with 13 bases between. Germline V gene data show CDR1 as SNHLY and CDR2 as FYNNEI. CDR3 length equals 14 residues. Clones were sequenced by immunoSEQ multiplex PCR, and TCRdb holds only the in-frame ones, with some missing. Here the sample spans 270,000 or so clones, approximately 86% being singletons. The sequence was collected from a middle-aged man with active or convalescent COVID-19. The J gene is TRBJ2-3, the V gene TRBV2; weak D call: TRBD1 (6 bases). Sequencing used peripheral blood. CDR3 coding DNA: TGTGCCAGCCGCTACAGGGATGGCACAGATACGCAGTATTTT. Translated: CASRYRDGTDTQYF.